These T cell receptor beta chains were read from a single sample in a study of blood T cell repertoires in COVID-19. Only in-frame clones appear in the TCRdb table, and some are missing; sequencing was by immunoSEQ multiplex PCR. The data contain tens of thousands of clones, about 80% of them singletons. Sequenced material: peripheral blood. These receptors came from a human donor in a cohort sampled during active COVID-19. Both conserved end residues are part of each CDR3.

cdr3_aa: CASSLGGLFLRDEQFF
v_call: TRBV28
j_call: TRBJ2-1

cdr3_aa: CASSLGPDSLTNYGYTF
v_call: TRBV7-9
j_call: TRBJ1-2

cdr3_aa: CASRRRPSYEQYF
v_call: TRBV21-1
j_call: TRBJ2-7

cdr3_aa: CASSLFWLKNTDTQYF
v_call: TRBV5-6
j_call: TRBJ2-3

cdr3_aa: CASSSRGLTEAFF
v_call: TRBV19
j_call: TRBJ1-1

cdr3_aa: CASSTLVEQFF
v_call: TRBV18
j_call: TRBJ2-1

cdr3_aa: CASSQDYRGRGEQYF
v_call: TRBV4-3
j_call: TRBJ2-7

cdr3_aa: CASSASPYPGSRNNEQFF
v_call: TRBV6-1
j_call: TRBJ2-1

cdr3_aa: CASSQVTGGGEQYF
v_call: TRBV4-3
j_call: TRBJ2-7

cdr3_aa: CASSRTRDRQETQYF
v_call: TRBV7-7
j_call: TRBJ2-5

cdr3_aa: CASRSGNAEAFF
v_call: TRBV6-6
j_call: TRBJ1-1

cdr3_aa: CSASPSGSETQYF
v_call: TRBV20-1
j_call: TRBJ2-5

cdr3_aa: CASSSDSNQPQHF
v_call: TRBV28
j_call: TRBJ1-5

cdr3_aa: CASRDITYNEQFF
v_call: TRBV19
j_call: TRBJ2-1

cdr3_aa: CASSLVVESEQFF
v_call: TRBV7-8
j_call: TRBJ2-1

cdr3_aa: CASMLLAGVKGADTQYF
v_call: TRBV28
j_call: TRBJ2-3

cdr3_aa: CASSQDPGNYEQYF
v_call: TRBV3-1/TRBV3-2
j_call: TRBJ2-7

cdr3_aa: CASSTFGVGGQPQHF
v_call: TRBV2
j_call: TRBJ1-5